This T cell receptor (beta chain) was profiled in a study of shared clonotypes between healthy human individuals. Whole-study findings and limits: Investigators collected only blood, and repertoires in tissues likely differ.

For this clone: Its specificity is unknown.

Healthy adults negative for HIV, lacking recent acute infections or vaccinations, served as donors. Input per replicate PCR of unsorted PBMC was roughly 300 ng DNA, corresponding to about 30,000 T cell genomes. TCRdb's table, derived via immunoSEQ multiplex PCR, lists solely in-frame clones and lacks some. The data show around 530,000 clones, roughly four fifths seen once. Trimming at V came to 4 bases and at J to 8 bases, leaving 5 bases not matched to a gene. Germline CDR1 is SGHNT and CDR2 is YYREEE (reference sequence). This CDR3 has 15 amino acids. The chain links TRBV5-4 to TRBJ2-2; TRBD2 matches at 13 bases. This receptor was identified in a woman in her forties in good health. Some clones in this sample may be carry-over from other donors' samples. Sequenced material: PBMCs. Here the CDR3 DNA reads TGTGCCAGCAGCCCGGGACTAGCGGGGAGTGGGGAGCTGTTTTTT. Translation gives CASSPGLAGSGELFF.